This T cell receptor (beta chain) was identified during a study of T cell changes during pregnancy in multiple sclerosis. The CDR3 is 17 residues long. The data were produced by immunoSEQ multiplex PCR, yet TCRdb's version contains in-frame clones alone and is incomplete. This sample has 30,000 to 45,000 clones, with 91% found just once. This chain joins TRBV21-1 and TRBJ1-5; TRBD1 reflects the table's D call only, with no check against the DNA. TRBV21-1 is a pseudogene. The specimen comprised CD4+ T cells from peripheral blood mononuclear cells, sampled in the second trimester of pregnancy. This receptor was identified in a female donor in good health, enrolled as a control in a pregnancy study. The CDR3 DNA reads TGTGCCAGCAGCAAAATAAAAGGGGATAGGGGCAATCAGCCCCAGCATTTT. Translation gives CASSKIKGDRGNQPQHF.